The entry below describes one TCR beta chain. Its specificity is not known. Every donor had one or more pre-ART and two or more post-ART PBMC samples. This record comes from a study of long-term antiretroviral therapy in people with HIV. Sequencing used immunoSEQ v3.0 at survey level. Sequenced by immunoSEQ multiplex PCR; TCRdb stores in-frame clones only, minus some. The sample has nearly 30,000 clones; 85% to 90% are singletons. Study-wide results and caveats: Narrower CDR3 length ranges marked HIV repertoires relative to controls.

CDR1 is SEHNR and CDR2 is FQNEAQ in the germline V gene (reference sequence). Trimming pared 5 bases from V and 1 base from J, leaving 8 bases between. This CDR3 is 13 amino acids long. This clonotype was sampled from a man aged 50-59 years with HIV. The V and J genes are TRBV7-9 and TRBJ1-1, with D uncertain. The starting material was unsorted PBMCs, obtained 3.2 years before starting antiretroviral therapy. CDR3 sequence (DNA): TGTGCCAGCAGCCAAAACGGGAACACTGAAGCTTTCTTT. As protein: CASSQNGNTEAFF.